These 32 T cell receptor beta chains were sequenced from one sample in a study of technical replicates of blood from several donors. Only in-frame clones appear in the TCRdb table, and some are missing; sequencing was by immunoSEQ multiplex PCR. The table has some 80,000 clones, 96% seen once. The sequencing sample was made of T cells isolated from PBMCs. These receptors came from a human donor in good health.

This chain uses TRBV11-2 with TRBJ2-7; the match to TRBD1 covers 8 bases. Germline V gives CDR1 SGHAT, CDR2 FQNNGV. With V trimmed by 2 bases and J by 2 bases, 5 bases remained unmatched. The CDR3 has 15 amino acids. In DNA, the CDR3 is TGTGCCAGCAGCTTACTCCCACAGGGGGCCTACGAGCAGTACTTC. Its translation: CASSLLPQGAYEQYF.

This chain uses TRBV28 with TRBJ1-5; the match to TRBD1 covers 7 bases. Germline V gene data show CDR1 as MDHEN and CDR2 as SYDVKM. The CDR3 has 19 amino acids. V dropped 2 bases and J dropped 0; count of bases not matched to a gene: 13. The chain's CDR3 is CASSLVSGQVPLSNQPQHF. DNA of the CDR3: TGTGCCAGCAGTTTAGTATCTGGACAGGTCCCTCTTAGCAATCAGCCCCAGCATTTT.

The genes are TRBV18 and TRBJ2-1; TRBD2 matches at 8 bases. The CDR3 runs 17 residues. CDR1 is KGHSH, CDR2 LQKENI, per germline. The V segment lost 2 bases and the J segment 4 bases; nucleotides outside the gene matches: 10. The CDR3 sequence: CASSPLSSGLGYNEQFF. Here the CDR3 DNA reads TGTGCCAGCTCACCATTGTCTAGCGGGTTAGGGTACAATGAGCAGTTCTTC.

The genes are TRBV27 and TRBJ2-3; 9 nucleotides align to TRBD1. The CDR3 has 16 amino acids. The germline CDR1 and CDR2 sequences are MNHEY and SMNVEV (reference sequence). The ends lost 6 bases at V and 0 bases at J; junction bases unmatched: 7. CDR3 coding DNA: TGTGCCAGCAGCCTTTTAGGACAGGGGAGCACAGATACGCAGTATTTT. This gives the protein CASSLLGQGSTDTQYF.

The rearrangement joins TRBV29-1 to TRBJ2-1; D might be TRBD2 (6 bases). Trimming cost V 4 bases and J 7 bases, with 14 bases left between them. Germline V gene data show CDR1 as SQVTM and CDR2 as ANQGSEA. The CDR3 is 13 residues long. The CDR3 DNA is TGCAGCGTTGTTGGGGGGAAGATTAATGAGCAGTTCTTC. Protein sequence: CSVVGGKINEQFF.

This rearrangement joins TRBV7-8 to TRBJ2-3; the D gene is possibly TRBD2 (7 bases). Germline V gene lookup returns CDR1 SGHVS and CDR2 FQNEAQ. V lost 5 bases to trimming and J lost 3 bases, with 12 bases between them. This CDR3 is built from 14 residues. The CDR3 DNA is TGTGCCAGCAGCAGGACTAGGGGGACAGATACGCAGTATTTT. Protein sequence: CASSRTRGTDTQYF.

The V call is TRBV28, the J call TRBJ2-2; 11 bases align to TRBD2. This CDR3 is 18 amino acids long. The junction had 10 bases not matched to a gene; V was cut back by 5 bases and J by 2 bases. The germline V gene encodes CDR1 MDHEN and CDR2 SYDVKM. CDR3 coding DNA: TGTGCCAGCAGTATACCGGGACTAGCGGAATCTAACACCGGGGAGCTGTTTTTT. Its protein is CASSIPGLAESNTGELFF.

The rearrangement joins TRBV7-3 to TRBJ2-3; D perhaps matches TRBD1 (5 bases). V dropped 0 bases and J dropped 0 bases, with 7 bases sitting between them. CDR1 SGHTA and CDR2 FQGTGA come from the germline V gene. The CDR3 is 15 residues long. In DNA form, the CDR3 reads TGTGCCAGCAGCTTAACCAGGGCTAGCACAGATACGCAGTATTTT. Translating it yields CASSLTRASTDTQYF.

The V gene is TRBV30, the J gene TRBJ2-5; 11 bases are shared with TRBD2. The V gene's germline CDR1 is GTSNPN and CDR2 SVGIG (reference sequence). The CDR3 totals 21 residues. Trimming took 3 bases from V and 3 from J; bases not matched to a gene: 24. CDR3 in DNA: TGTGCCTGGAGAGGCTTTATTCTCGACAGGGCGACTAGCGGGACGGAAGAGACCCAGTACTTC. This sequence encodes CAWRGFILDRATSGTEETQYF. Full variable domain (remainder filled in from reference TRBV30 and TRBJ2-5): SQTIHQWPATLVQPVGSPLSLECTVEGTSNPNLYWYRQAAGRGLQLLFYSVGIGQISSEVPQNLSASRPQDRQFILSSKKLLLSDSGFYLCAWRGFILDRATSGTEETQYFGPGTRLLVL.

The chain carries TRBV9 and TRBJ2-5; a possible D gene is TRBD1 (6 bases). The germline CDR1 and CDR2 sequences are SGDLS and YYNGEE. This CDR3 is 16 amino acids long. Between the trimmed V and J ends, which lost 3 bases and 2 bases, there was a span of 17 bases. The CDR3 region has the DNA TGTGCCAGCAGCGCCGCTGGACAGCCACTACAAGAGACCCAGTACTTC. It encodes CASSAAGQPLQETQYF.

The chain is built from TRBV7-8 and TRBJ2-7; TRBD2 agrees at 9 bases. CDR1 is SGHVS, CDR2 FQNEAQ, per germline. The CDR3 consists of 17 residues. The V and J ends lost 5 bases and 2 bases, in that order; junction bases with no gene match: 13. The CDR3 region has the DNA TGTGCCAGCAGCCACGATAGTGGGACTAGCAGGGCCTACGAGCAGTACTTC. Translation: CASSHDSGTSRAYEQYF.

The rearrangement joins TRBV6-5 to TRBJ1-5; 7 nucleotides line up with TRBD1. In germline, CDR1 is MNHEY, CDR2 SVGAGI. V shed 2 bases and J 7 bases; nucleotides not matched to a gene: 8. This CDR3 has 15 residues. This CDR3 is CASSYDRALGQPQHF. The CDR3 nucleotides read TGTGCCAGCAGTTACGACAGGGCCTTAGGACAGCCCCAGCATTTT.

The J gene is TRBJ2-7, the V gene TRBV7-6; 7 positions match TRBD2. The CDR3 is made up of 14 amino acids. The germline CDR1 and CDR2 sequences are SGHVS and FNYEAQ. The V and J ends lost 0 bases and 6 bases, in that order; junction bases with no gene match: 5. CDR3 region: CASSLAGGPSEQYF. Written as DNA, the CDR3 is TGTGCCAGCAGCTTAGCGGGAGGGCCTAGCGAGCAGTACTTC.

This chain joins TRBV19 and TRBJ2-3, with 7 positions matching TRBD2. The ends lost 0 bases at V and 4 bases at J; junction bases unmatched: 13. CDR1 is LNHDA and CDR2 is SQIVND in the germline V gene (reference sequence). The CDR3 has 18 amino acids. The CDR3 DNA reads TGTGCCAGTAGTATAGATCTTACGGTGCGGGAGAAGTCAGATACGCAGTATTTT. Amino acid sequence: CASSIDLTVREKSDTQYF.

The chain links TRBV23-1 to TRBJ1-2; 8 nucleotides agree with TRBD1. TRBV23-1 is known as an ORF, though its function is uncertain. The CDR3 sequence is 16 residues long. V lost 0 bases and J lost 3; bases outside the gene matches: 6. In DNA form, the CDR3 reads TGCGCCAGCAGTCAATCGAACAGGGGGTATTACTATGGCTACACCTTC. Translating gives CASSQSNRGYYYGYTF.

V and J are TRBV29-1 and TRBJ2-1; a weak D match, TRBD1 (5 bases). The length of the CDR3 is 14 residues. V lost 3 bases and J 2 bases, leaving 11 bases between the germline ends. Germline V gene sequence: CDR1 SQVTM, CDR2 ANQGSEA. The CDR3 protein is CSVDNPGTYNEQFF. The CDR3, as DNA: TGCAGCGTTGATAACCCAGGGACCTACAATGAGCAGTTCTTC.

The V and J genes are TRBV2 and TRBJ2-7, with 8 bases lining up with TRBD2. The CDR3 covers 13 residues. CDR1 SNHLY and CDR2 FYNNEI come from the germline V gene. Trimming cost V 6 bases and J 0 bases; bases outside gene matches: 1. The CDR3 here is CASRSGSSYEQYF. The CDR3 DNA reads TGTGCCAGCAGGAGCGGGAGCTCCTACGAGCAGTACTTC.

This clone was recorded once. The chain has TRBV6-5 and TRBJ2-7; D possibly corresponds to TRBD1 (5 bases). The V end was cut by 6 bases, the J end by 6 bases, with 15 bases between. CDR3 length: 13 residues. The germline CDR1 and CDR2 sequences are MNHEY and SVGAGI. DNA of the CDR3: TGTGCCAGCAGGGCCGGGTTGACAGCCGAGCAGTACTTC. Its protein is CASRAGLTAEQYF.

The J gene is TRBJ2-1, the V gene TRBV7-2; the D is unclear. Trimming removed 7 bases at V and 7 bases at J, with 11 bases between. CDR3 length equals 12 residues. Germline V lookup: CDR1 SGHTA, CDR2 FQGNSA. The CDR3 DNA is TGTGCCAGCACCCCGAGTTGGAATGAGCAGTTCTTC. It codes for CASTPSWNEQFF.

The rearrangement links TRBV30 to TRBJ1-2; D possibly corresponds to TRBD1 (5 bases). The CDR3 covers 15 residues. The V gene lost 3 bases and the J gene lost 8 bases, with 22 bases spanning the gap. Germline CDR1 is GTSNPN and CDR2 is SVGIG (reference sequence). The CDR3 DNA reads TGTGCCTGGAGGGCCCCGGGTAGGGGAATTTTAGGCTACACCTTC. It specifies CAWRAPGRGILGYTF.

The V call is TRBV7-9, the J call TRBJ2-1; D is ambiguous. Trimming pared 1 base from V and 9 bases from J, leaving 7 bases between. Germline values: CDR1 SEHNR, CDR2 FQNEAQ (reference sequence). This CDR3 comprises 12 residues. CDR3 in DNA: TGTGCCAGCAGCTTAGGAGTCGGTGAGCAGTTCTTC. Translation: CASSLGVGEQFF. Using reference TRBV7-9 and TRBJ2-1 for the parts outside the CDR3, the full variable domain is DTGVSQNPRHKITKRGQNVTFRCDPISEHNRLYWYRQTLGQGPEFLTYFQNEAQLEKSRLLSDRFSAERPKGSFSTLEIQRTEQGDSAMYLCASSLGVGEQFFGPGTRLTVL.

This clone has a single count. The chain recombines TRBV18 with TRBJ1-1, with D possibly being TRBD1 (5 bases). V shed 3 bases and J shed 1 base, with 12 bases lying between them. This CDR3 spans 15 amino acids. Per germline, CDR1 KGHSH and CDR2 LQKENI. DNA for the CDR3: TGTGCCAGCTCACCTTTAGACGGGGGGAACACTGAAGCTTTCTTT. Amino acids: CASSPLDGGNTEAFF.

The V gene is TRBV27, the J gene TRBJ2-2; 11 bases fit TRBD1. Germline assignment: CDR1 MNHEY and CDR2 SMNVEV (reference sequence). V shed 6 bases, J shed 3 bases, and the junction held 12 bases outside the gene matches. The CDR3 sequence is 18 residues long. CDR3 loop: CASSLASGTGGHTGELFF. The CDR3 nucleotides are TGTGCCAGCAGCCTAGCCTCCGGGACAGGGGGTCACACCGGGGAGCTGTTTTTT.

The CDR3 DNA reads TGTGCCAGTACCCGGACAGGGCGAAGTAGCAATCAGCCCCAGCATTTT. Its protein is CASTRTGRSSNQPQHF. This chain links TRBV19 with TRBJ1-5; 8 bases are shared with TRBD1. The CDR3 totals 16 residues. Germline V CDR1 and CDR2: LNHDA, SQIVND (reference sequence). Losses at the gene ends were 7 bases for V and 0 bases for J; bases not matched to a gene: 8.

The V call is TRBV11-2, the J call TRBJ2-5; TRBD1 agrees at 9 bases. The germline gives CDR1 SGHAT, CDR2 FQNNGV. The CDR3 has 15 residues. The V and J ends lost 1 base and 5 bases, in that order; junction bases with no gene match: 5. The CDR3: CASSLVTGGMETQYF. In DNA form, the CDR3 reads TGTGCCAGCAGCTTAGTTACAGGGGGCATGGAGACCCAGTACTTC.

The V gene is TRBV11-3, the J gene TRBJ1-2; 9 bases agree with TRBD1. Germline V lookup: CDR1 SGHNT, CDR2 YENEEA. The CDR3 spans 15 residues. Trimming cost V 5 bases and J 7 bases; bases outside gene matches: 11. DNA for the CDR3: TGTGCCAGCAGCACATGGGACAGGGTACCATCTGGCTACACCTTC. This codes for CASSTWDRVPSGYTF.

Here the CDR3 reads CASRGRDREFGEQFF. For the CDR3, the DNA is TGTGCCAGCAGGGGCCGGGACAGGGAATTCGGTGAGCAGTTCTTC. V usage is TRBV5-5 and J usage is TRBJ2-1, with TRBD1 identical over 9 bases. There are 15 residues in the CDR3. The germline gives CDR1 SGHKS, CDR2 YYEKEE (reference sequence). Unmatched junction bases numbered 12, after V lost 5 bases and J lost 9 bases.

The chain joins TRBV4-1 to TRBJ2-6; 11 nucleotides agree with TRBD1. The V segment lost 7 bases and the J segment 1 base; nucleotides outside the gene matches: 3. The CDR3 extends over 16 amino acids. Germline values: CDR1 MGHRA, CDR2 YSYEKL. The CDR3 sequence is CASTGTGGSGANVLTF. The CDR3 nucleotides are TGCGCCAGCACCGGGACAGGGGGATCTGGGGCCAACGTCCTGACTTTC.

The rearrangement links TRBV7-9 to TRBJ2-7; 12 bases fit TRBD2. The CDR3 runs 17 residues. V lost 2 bases to trimming and J lost 3 bases; unmatched junction nucleotides: 8. Germline CDR1 reads SEHNR; CDR2 reads FQNEAQ (reference sequence). CDR3 in DNA: TGTGCCAGCAGCTTATTACTAGCGGGAGGTCTTGACTACGAGCAGTACTTC. This sequence encodes CASSLLLAGGLDYEQYF.

The chain has TRBV19 and TRBJ1-4, with D unresolved. The CDR3 covers 17 residues. The germline V and J ends were trimmed by 3 bases and 2 bases, with 16 bases remaining between them. CDR1 and CDR2 (germline): LNHDA, SQIVND (reference sequence). CDR3 protein: CASSIPLRLETNEKLFF. DNA for the CDR3: TGTGCCAGTAGTATTCCCCTAAGACTGGAGACTAATGAAAAACTGTTTTTT.

V gene TRBV7-3 combines with J gene TRBJ2-1; 9 bases are a match to TRBD2. The germline V gene encodes CDR1 SGHTA and CDR2 FQGTGA. CDR3 size: 16 residues. V lost 6 bases to trimming and J lost 8 bases; unmatched junction nucleotides: 14. CDR3 sequence: CASRGVASSGNYEQFF. The CDR3 DNA sequence: TGTGCCAGCAGAGGAGTGGCGTCTAGCGGGAACTATGAGCAGTTCTTC.

This chain connects TRBV6-1 to TRBJ1-4, with D perhaps TRBD1 (6 bases). Deletions cut 2 bases from V and 0 bases from J, with 7 bases between. Looked up from germline, CDR1 is MNHNS and CDR2 is SASEGT. This CDR3 is built from 15 residues. CDR3 sequence: CASSERGTTNEKLFF. The CDR3 region has the DNA TGTGCCAGCAGTGAAAGGGGGACAACTAATGAAAAACTGTTTTTT.